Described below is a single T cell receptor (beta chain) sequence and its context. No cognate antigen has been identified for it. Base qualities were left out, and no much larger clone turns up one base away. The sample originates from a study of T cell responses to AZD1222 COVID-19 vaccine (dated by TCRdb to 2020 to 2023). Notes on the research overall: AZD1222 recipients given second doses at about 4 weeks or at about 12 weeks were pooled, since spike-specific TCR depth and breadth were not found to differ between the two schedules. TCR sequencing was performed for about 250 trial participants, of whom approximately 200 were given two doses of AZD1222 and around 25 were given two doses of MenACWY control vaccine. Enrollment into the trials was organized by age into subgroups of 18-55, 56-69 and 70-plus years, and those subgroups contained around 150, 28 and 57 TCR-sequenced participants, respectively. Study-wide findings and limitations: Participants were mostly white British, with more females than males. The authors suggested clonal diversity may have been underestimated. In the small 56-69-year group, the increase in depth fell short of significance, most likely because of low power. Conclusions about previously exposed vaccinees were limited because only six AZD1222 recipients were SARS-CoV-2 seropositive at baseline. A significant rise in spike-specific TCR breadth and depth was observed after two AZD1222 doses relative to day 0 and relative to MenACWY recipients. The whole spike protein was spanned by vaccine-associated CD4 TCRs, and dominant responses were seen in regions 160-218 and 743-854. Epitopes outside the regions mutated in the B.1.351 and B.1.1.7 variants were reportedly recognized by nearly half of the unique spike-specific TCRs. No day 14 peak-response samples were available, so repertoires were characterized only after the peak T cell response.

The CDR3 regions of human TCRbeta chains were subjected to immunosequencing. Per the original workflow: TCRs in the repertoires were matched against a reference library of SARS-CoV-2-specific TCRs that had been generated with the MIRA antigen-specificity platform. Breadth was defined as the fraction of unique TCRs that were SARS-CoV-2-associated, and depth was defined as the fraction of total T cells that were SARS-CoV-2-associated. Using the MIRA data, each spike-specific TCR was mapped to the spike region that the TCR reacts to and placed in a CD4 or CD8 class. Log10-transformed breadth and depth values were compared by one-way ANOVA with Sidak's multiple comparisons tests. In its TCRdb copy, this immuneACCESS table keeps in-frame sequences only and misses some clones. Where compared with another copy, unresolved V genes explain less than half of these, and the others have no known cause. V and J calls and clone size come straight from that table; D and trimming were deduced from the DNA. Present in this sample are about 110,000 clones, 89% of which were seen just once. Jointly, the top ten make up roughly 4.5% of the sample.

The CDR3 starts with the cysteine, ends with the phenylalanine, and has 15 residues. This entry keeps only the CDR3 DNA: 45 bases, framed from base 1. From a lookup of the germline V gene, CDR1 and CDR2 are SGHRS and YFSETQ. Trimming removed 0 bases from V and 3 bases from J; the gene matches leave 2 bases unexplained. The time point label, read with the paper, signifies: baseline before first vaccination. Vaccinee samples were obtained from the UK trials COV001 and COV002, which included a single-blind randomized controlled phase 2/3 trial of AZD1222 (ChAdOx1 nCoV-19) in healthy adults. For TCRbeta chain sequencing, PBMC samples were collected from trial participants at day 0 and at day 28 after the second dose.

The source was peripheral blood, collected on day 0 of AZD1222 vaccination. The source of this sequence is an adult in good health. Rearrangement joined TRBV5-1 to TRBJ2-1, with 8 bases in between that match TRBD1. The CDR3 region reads CASSLEGQGYNEQFF. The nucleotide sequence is TGCGCCAGCAGCTTGGAAGGACAGGGCTACAATGAGCAGTTCTTC.